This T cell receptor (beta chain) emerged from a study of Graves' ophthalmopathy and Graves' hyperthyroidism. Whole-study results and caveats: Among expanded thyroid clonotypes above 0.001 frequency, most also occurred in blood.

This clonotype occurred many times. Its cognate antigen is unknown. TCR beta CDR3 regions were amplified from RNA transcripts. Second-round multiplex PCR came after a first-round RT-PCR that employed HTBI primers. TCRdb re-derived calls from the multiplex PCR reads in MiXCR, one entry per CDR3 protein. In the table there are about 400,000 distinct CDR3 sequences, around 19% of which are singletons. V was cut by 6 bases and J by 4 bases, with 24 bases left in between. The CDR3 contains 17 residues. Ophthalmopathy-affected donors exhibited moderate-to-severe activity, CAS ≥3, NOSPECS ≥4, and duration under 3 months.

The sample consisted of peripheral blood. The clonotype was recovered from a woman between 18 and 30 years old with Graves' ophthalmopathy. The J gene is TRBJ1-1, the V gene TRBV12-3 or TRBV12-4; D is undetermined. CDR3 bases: TGTGCCAGCAGCCCGTTTGGGTACAAGGCAGACCGCACTGAAGCTTTCTTT. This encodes CASSPFGYKADRTEAFF.